This entry lists 22 T cell receptor beta chains sequenced from one sample in a study of T cells in Graves' hyperthyroidism and ophthalmopathy. RNA transcripts gave rise to amplified TCR beta CDR3 regions. First-round RT-PCR with HTBI primers amplified the TCR CDR3 region. One entry per CDR3 protein, called by TCRdb with MiXCR from the multiplex PCR reads. The sample holds about 360,000 distinct CDR3 sequences, about 12% seen once. Input material: blood. Receptors were obtained from a woman younger than 35 with Graves' hyperthyroidism.

This clonotype was counted many times. The CDR3 coding sequence is TGCAGTGCTAGATCGGGGCAGGGAACTGAAGCTTTCTTT. Amino acids: CSARSGQGTEAFF. The rearrangement joins TRBV20-1 to TRBJ1-1, with TRBD1 as a possible D gene (5 bases). The CDR3 has 13 residues. V was clipped by 2 bases and J by 5 bases, with 12 bases between them. Germline V lookup: CDR1 DFQATT, CDR2 SNEGSKA (reference sequence).

The genes are TRBV6-1 and TRBJ1-2; 8 nucleotides align to TRBD1. This CDR3 is 14 amino acids long. The V and J ends lost 7 bases and 8 bases, in that order; junction bases with no gene match: 12. Germline CDR1 and CDR2: MNHNS and SASEGT. The chain's CDR3 is CASTTGGLSTGYTF. The CDR3 DNA is TGTGCCAGCACCACAGGGGGACTTTCGACCGGCTACACCTTC.

At least ten counts were recorded for this clonotype. Here the CDR3 DNA reads TGTGCCAGCAGCTTATATGCAAACCAAGAGACCCAGTACTTC. This translates into CASSLYANQETQYF. This chain connects TRBV7-2 to TRBJ2-5; D uncertain. CDR3 size: 14 residues. Trimming took off 2 bases at V and 0 bases at J, with 7 bases between the two ends. Germline V gene data show CDR1 as SGHTA and CDR2 as FQGNSA.

This clonotype was counted between two and nine times. A much larger clone lies a single base off, so this may be a read error. This sequence joins TRBV30 and TRBJ2-5, with D perhaps TRBD1 (6 bases). This CDR3 has 13 amino acids. Germline V gives CDR1 GTSNPN, CDR2 SVGIG (reference sequence). The CDR3 protein is CAWTYRAIETRYF. The CDR3 coding sequence is TGTGCCTGGACTTACAGGGCCATAGAGACCCGGTACTTC.

At least ten counts were recorded for this clonotype. CDR3 sequence: CASSQDRGGSDTQYF. DNA of the CDR3: TGCGCCAGCAGCCAAGATCGAGGGGGATCAGATACGCAGTATTTT. The chain combines TRBV4-1 with TRBJ2-3, with TRBD1 as a possible D gene (6 bases). Germline CDR1 MGHRA, CDR2 YSYEKL. The V and J ends lost 0 bases and 4 bases respectively, with 11 bases between them. The CDR3 runs to 15 residues.

This clonotype was recorded at least ten times. The chain links TRBV12-3 or TRBV12-4 to TRBJ1-1; D ambiguous. Trimming removed 6 bases from V and 6 bases from J, with 8 bases in between. The CDR3 consists of 11 residues. This chain's CDR3 is CASSPQSEAFF. CDR3 in DNA: TGTGCCAGCAGCCCGCAGTCTGAAGCTTTCTTT.

This clonotype has a handful of counts. The chain employs TRBV10-1 and TRBJ1-5; 8 nucleotides agree with TRBD1. The CDR3 extends over 16 amino acids. Germline values: CDR1 WNHNN, CDR2 SYGVQD (reference sequence). V was pared by 7 bases and J by 0 bases, with 8 bases of the junction left unmatched. The CDR3 region is CASTAEDRDSNQPQHF. For the CDR3, the DNA is TGCGCCAGCACCGCCGAGGACAGGGATAGCAATCAGCCCCAGCATTTT.

This clonotype was counted many times. J is TRBJ2-5 and V is TRBV28; D remains unclear. CDR3 length equals 13 residues. The V end was cut by 5 bases, the J end by 5 bases, with 12 bases between. Germline loops: CDR1 MDHEN, CDR2 SYDVKM. CDR3 DNA sequence: TGTGCCAGCAGTCCAGGACCCCTGGAGACCCAGTACTTC. Its translation: CASSPGPLETQYF.

In this sample, this clonotype turned up many times. The rearrangement joins TRBV7-3 to TRBJ2-2; the D gene is possibly TRBD2 (5 bases). CDR3 length: 15 residues. Germline assignment: CDR1 SGHTA and CDR2 FQGTGA. Between the trimmed V and J ends, which lost 1 base and 4 bases, there was a span of 10 bases. The CDR3 nucleotides are TGTGCCAGCAGCTTAAGAGGGAGCGGCACCGGGGAGCTGTTTTTT. It yields the protein CASSLRGSGTGELFF. Supplemented by reference TRBV7-3 and TRBJ2-2, the full variable domain reads GAGVSQTPSNKVTEKGKYVELRCDPISGHTALYWYRQSLGQGPEFLIYFQGTGAADDSGLPNDRFFAVRPEGSVSTLKIQRTERGDSAVYLCASSLRGSGTGELFFGEGSRLTVL.

This clonotype was found many times. The chain is built from TRBV10-1 and TRBJ2-3; 7 bases map to TRBD1. Germline V gene data show CDR1 as WNHNN and CDR2 as SYGVQD (reference sequence). J lost 5 bases, V lost 4 bases, and 0 bases had no gene match. The CDR3 is 12 amino acids. The CDR3 nucleotides read TGCGCCAGCAGTGCAGGGGGAGATACGCAGTATTTT. Residues: CASSAGGDTQYF.

The rearrangement uses TRBV19 and TRBJ2-5; 8 positions match TRBD1. The V gene's germline CDR1 is LNHDA and CDR2 SQIVND (reference sequence). Trimming removed 2 bases from V and 5 bases from J; junction bases left unmatched: 4. The CDR3 has 14 residues. CDR3 sequence: CASSIQGATETQYF. The CDR3 DNA reads TGTGCCAGTAGTATACAGGGGGCAACGGAGACCCAGTACTTC.

V usage is TRBV9 and J usage is TRBJ1-6, with unresolved D. Per germline, CDR1 SGDLS and CDR2 YYNGEE. This CDR3 region has 15 residues. V was shortened by 4 bases and J by 4 bases, with 12 bases between the two germline ends. CDR3: CASSPATPYNSPLHF. CDR3 nucleotide sequence: TGTGCCAGCAGCCCTGCGACACCTTATAATTCACCCCTCCACTTT.

This clonotype was detected a few times. The chain recombines TRBV28 with TRBJ2-6; D is ambiguous. Germline CDR1 is MDHEN and CDR2 is SYDVKM. V dropped 2 bases and J dropped 2 bases, with 19 bases sitting between them. The CDR3 has 19 residues. CDR3 sequence reads: CASSLHAQVPPAGANVLTF. The CDR3 DNA reads TGTGCCAGCAGTTTACATGCTCAGGTCCCTCCCGCTGGGGCCAACGTCCTGACTTTC.

This clonotype was picked up many times. This sequence joins TRBV30 and TRBJ1-3, with D possibly TRBD1 on 5 matching bases. Germline V gene lookup returns CDR1 GTSNPN and CDR2 SVGIG (reference sequence). There are 13 residues in the CDR3. The V end lost 6 bases, the J end lost 0 bases, and 9 bases lay between the germline ends. The CDR3 region has the DNA TGTGCCTGCGGGACGGTCTCTGGAAACACCATATATTTT. This translates into CACGTVSGNTIYF.

Many counts were recorded for this clonotype. This sequence joins TRBV6-1 and TRBJ2-7, with D possibly being TRBD1 (8 bases). V lost 4 bases to trimming and J lost 2 bases, with 15 bases between them. This CDR3 has 15 residues. CDR1 and CDR2 from the germline V gene are MNHNS and SASEGT. The CDR3 DNA reads as TGTGCCAGCAGTGGGGGGGGACAGGTTACCTACGAGCAGTACTTC. It codes for CASSGGGQVTYEQYF.

This clonotype was seen repeatedly, ten times or more. For the CDR3, the DNA is TGTGCCAGCAGCCCGGACGGGCGGTACAATGAGCAGTTCTTC. Translating gives CASSPDGRYNEQFF. The V call is TRBV7-2, the J call TRBJ2-1, with unresolved D. CDR3 length equals 14 residues. The germline CDR1 and CDR2 sequences are SGHTA and FQGNSA. With 5 bases removed from V and 4 bases from J, the gap between germline ends came to 12 bases.

At least ten counts were recorded for this clonotype. V usage is TRBV19 and J usage is TRBJ2-5; D may correspond to TRBD1 or TRBD2 (6 bases each). Germline assignment: CDR1 LNHDA and CDR2 SQIVND (reference sequence). CDR3 length equals 16 residues. V was cut by 7 bases and J by 4 bases, with 22 bases left in between. The DNA for the CDR3 is TGTGCCAGTACCAAACGGAGGGGCGGAGGGGGAGAGACCCAGTACTTC. Translating gives CASTKRRGGGGETQYF.

This clonotype was observed at least ten times. V is TRBV29-1 and J is TRBJ2-7, with D tentatively TRBD2 (6 bases). Trimming pared 5 bases from V and 5 bases from J, leaving 25 bases between. The CDR3 runs to 16 residues. The germline V gene has CDR1 SQVTM and CDR2 ANQGSEA. CDR3 in DNA: TGCAGCGTTCAGACCACGGACGTTTTACGCGGGGACGAGCAGTACTTC. This sequence encodes CSVQTTDVLRGDEQYF.

This chain links TRBV20-1 with TRBJ1-2, with D hard to call. The CDR3 extends over 12 amino acids. Trimming took off 3 bases at V and 1 base at J, with 6 bases between the two ends. Germline CDR1 is DFQATT and CDR2 is SNEGSKA (reference sequence). CDR3 protein: CSARHLNYGYTF. The CDR3 nucleotides are TGCAGTGCTAGGCACCTTAACTATGGCTACACCTTC.

This clonotype was detected ten times or more. This chain joins TRBV27 and TRBJ2-6; D gene uncertain. The CDR3 contains 13 residues. Between the trimmed V and J ends, which lost 3 bases and 0 bases, there was a span of 0 bases. Germline CDR1 is MNHEY and CDR2 is SMNVEV (reference sequence). The CDR3 bases are TGTGCCAGCAGTTTCTCTGGGGCCAACGTCCTGACTTTC. This sequence encodes CASSFSGANVLTF.

This clonotype was picked up a small number of times. The chain uses TRBV27 and TRBJ2-5, with D possibly being TRBD2 (6 bases). Trimming cost V 6 bases and J 9 bases, with 23 bases left between them. In germline, CDR1 is MNHEY, CDR2 SMNVEV (reference sequence). The CDR3 is 15 amino acids. The CDR3 region has the DNA TGTGCCAGCAGCCCTTTCCTTGCGGGGATCTCGTCCCAGTACTTC. Residues: CASSPFLAGISSQYF.

This clonotype was seen repeatedly, ten times or more. The gene calls are TRBV6-1 and TRBJ2-3; a possible D gene is TRBD1 (5 bases). V lost 10 bases and J 11 bases, leaving 19 bases between the germline ends. This CDR3 is 12 amino acids long. Germline-derived CDR1 and CDR2 are MNHNS and SASEGT. The CDR3 sequence is CATHQGAPMQYF. CDR3 DNA sequence: TGTGCCACTCACCAAGGGGCTCCGATGCAGTATTTT.